These T cell receptor beta chains were read from a single sample in a study of blood T cell repertoires in COVID-19. Method: immunoSEQ multiplex PCR; TCRdb's copy keeps in-frame clones and lacks some. This sample carries tens of thousands of clones, 91% of them seen once, and the ten largest clones take approximately 2.1%. The sequenced sample consisted of peripheral blood. The source of these receptors is a man in his fifties or sixties with acute or convalescent COVID-19. The CDR3 runs from the conserved cysteine through the conserved F or W. The D gene is left open where the match is weak. The listing skips clone size in some rows; elsewhere it reads once, few, many or a size class.

j_call | v_call | d_call | clone_size | cdr3_aa | cdr3_nt
TRBJ1-2 | TRBV20-1 | . | . | CSAFGSDGYTF | TGCAGTGCTTTCGGAAGCGATGGCTACACCTTC
TRBJ1-2 | TRBV6-5 | . | . | CATRPRTDANYGYTF | TGTGCCACCAGACCCCGGACAGACGCTAACTATGGCTACACCTTC
TRBJ1-2 | TRBV25-1 | TRBD1 | . | CASSEYRTGGRYTF | TGTGCCAGCAGTGAATATCGGACAGGGGGTCGCTACACCTTC
TRBJ1-4 | TRBV28 | . | . | CASRTGMDEKLFF | TGTGCCAGCAGGACAGGAATGGATGAAAAACTGTTTTTT
TRBJ2-1 | TRBV4-3 | . | . | CASSQDLASLGGEQFF | TGCGCCAGCAGCCAAGATTTGGCTTCCCTGGGGGGTGAGCAGTTCTTC
TRBJ2-1 | TRBV4-3 | TRBD2 | . | CASSQEPQRENNEQFF | TGCGCCAGCAGCCAAGAACCCCAGCGGGAGAACAATGAGCAGTTCTTC
TRBJ1-5 | TRBV19 | TRBD1 | . | CASRVDRDTQPQHF | TGTGCCAGTAGGGTCGACAGGGATACTCAGCCCCAGCATTTT
TRBJ1-1 | TRBV30 | . | . | CAWSPGVNTEAFF | TGTGCCTGGAGTCCAGGTGTGAACACTGAAGCTTTCTTT
TRBJ2-3 | TRBV4-1 | TRBD2 | . | CASSLRLAGNTDTQYF | TGCGCCAGCAGCCTCAGACTAGCGGGAAACACAGATACGCAGTATTTT
TRBJ2-3 | TRBV7-2 | . | few | CASSFGVTGVTDTQYF | TGTGCCAGCAGCTTCGGAGTAACGGGAGTTACAGATACGCAGTATTTT
TRBJ2-2 | TRBV10-3 | TRBD1 | once | CATTDRGDSGELFF | TGTGCCACAACGGACAGGGGAGATTCCGGGGAGCTGTTTTTT
TRBJ2-5 | TRBV5-1 | TRBD2 | once | CASSLLAGETQYF | TGCGCCAGCAGCTTACTAGCGGGAGAGACCCAGTACTTC
TRBJ2-1 | TRBV27 | . | . | CASSSRGAEQFF | TGTGCCAGCAGTTCCCGCGGGGCTGAGCAGTTCTTC
TRBJ1-1 | TRBV27 | . | . | CASTLSDTAEAFF | TGTGCCAGCACCTTATCGGACACAGCTGAAGCTTTCTTT
TRBJ2-7 | TRBV3-1/TRBV3-2 | . | . | CASSLGGGKAYEQYF | TGTGCCAGCAGCCTAGGCGGCGGGAAGGCTTACGAGCAGTACTTC
TRBJ1-1 | TRBV9 | TRBD1 | few | CASSKTGENTEAFF | TGTGCCAGCAGCAAAACAGGGGAGAACACTGAAGCTTTCTTT
TRBJ2-1 | TRBV5-5 | TRBD2 | . | CASSSGLATYNEQFF | TGTGCCAGCAGCTCAGGACTAGCGACCTACAATGAGCAGTTCTTC
TRBJ2-4 | TRBV28 | TRBD1 | . | CASSGPTGTGQNIQYF | TGTGCCAGCAGCGGTCCAACCGGGACAGGACAAAACATTCAGTACTTC
TRBJ2-7 | TRBV28 | . | . | CASSLKLGVLSYEQYF | TGTGCCAGCAGTTTAAAACTGGGAGTACTATCCTACGAGCAGTACTTC
TRBJ2-3 | TRBV7-3 | TRBD2 | . | CASSLGGGLAGITDTQYF | TGTGCCAGCAGCTTAGGTGGGGGACTAGCGGGCATCACAGATACGCAGTATTTT
TRBJ1-3 | TRBV6-5 | . | few | CASIFSGNTIYF | TGTGCCAGCATTTTCAGTGGAAACACCATATATTTT
TRBJ2-5 | TRBV11-3 | TRBD2 | . | CASSLGTSGREVETQYF | TGTGCCAGCAGCCTAGGGACTAGCGGGAGGGAAGTGGAGACCCAGTACTTC
TRBJ1-1 | TRBV6-5 | . | . | CASSAGWGRDTEAFF | TGTGCCAGCAGCGCCGGTTGGGGCCGGGACACTGAAGCTTTCTTT
TRBJ1-5 | TRBV12-5 | . | . | CASRAEGLQPQHF | TGTGCTAGCCGGGCGGAGGGACTTCAGCCCCAGCATTTT
TRBJ2-5 | TRBV7-7 | TRBD1 | . | CATGQGANHRVETQYF | TGTGCTACCGGACAGGGGGCCAATCACAGGGTGGAGACCCAGTACTTC
TRBJ1-2 | TRBV7-2 | . | . | CASTQTGGSYGYTF | TGTGCCAGCACCCAAACGGGGGGTAGCTATGGCTACACCTTC
TRBJ2-3 | TRBV18 | . | . | CASSPPAAGSLLATTDTQYF | TGTGCCAGCTCACCCCCCGCGGCGGGTTCCCTCCTAGCTACAACAGATACGCAGTATTTT
TRBJ1-3 | TRBV14 | . | . | CASSQRSGAVNTIYF | TGTGCCAGCAGCCAACGGTCAGGAGCGGTAAACACCATATATTTT
TRBJ2-2 | TRBV3-1/TRBV3-2 | TRBD2 | . | CASSLVAGFSGELFF | TGTGCCAGCAGCCTGGTAGCGGGATTCTCCGGGGAGCTGTTTTTT
TRBJ2-5 | TRBV5-5 | TRBD2 | . | CASSAAGTREETQYF | TGTGCCAGCAGTGCCGCCGGGACTAGGGAGGAGACCCAGTACTTC
TRBJ1-6 | TRBV7-3 | . | . | CASSLLGGFNSPLHF | TGTGCCAGCAGCTTACTAGGCGGGTTCAATTCACCCCTCCACTTT
TRBJ2-2 | TRBV7-3 | TRBD1 | . | CASHGTGAGAATGELFF | TGTGCCAGCCACGGGACAGGGGCAGGAGCGGCCACCGGGGAGCTGTTTTTT
TRBJ2-2 | TRBV24-1 | . | . | CATSDFGGGEDGELFF | TGTGCCACCAGTGATTTTGGAGGGGGCGAGGACGGGGAGCTGTTTTTT
TRBJ2-3 | TRBV14 | TRBD2 | . | CASSRDGGDTQYF | TGTGCCAGCAGCCGGGACGGGGGGGATACGCAGTATTTT
TRBJ2-2 | TRBV7-8 | TRBD1 | . | CASSFVGGQALNTGELFF | TGTGCCAGCAGCTTCGTCGGGGGACAGGCCCTGAACACCGGGGAGCTGTTTTTT
TRBJ2-1 | TRBV18 | TRBD2 | . | CASSPGLAGEMNEQFF | TGTGCCAGCTCACCTGGACTAGCGGGAGAGATGAATGAGCAGTTCTTC
TRBJ1-2 | TRBV5-6 | . | . | CASSLRGSGYTF | TGTGCCAGCAGCTTGCGGGGAAGTGGCTACACCTTC
TRBJ1-2 | TRBV4-1 | . | . | CASSSRSLNYGYTF | TGCGCCAGCAGCTCCAGGTCTCTGAACTATGGCTACACCTTC
TRBJ2-1 | TRBV10-1 | . | . | CASSESTGQPYNEQFF | TGCGCCAGCAGTGAGTCGACCGGACAACCGTACAATGAGCAGTTCTTC
TRBJ2-3 | TRBV19 | TRBD2 | . | CASRTPRGLAGRTSTDTQYF | TGTGCCAGTAGAACCCCGAGGGGACTAGCGGGACGGACTAGCACAGATACGCAGTATTTT
TRBJ2-1 | TRBV6-5 | . | . | CASSSLQGEFF | TGTGCCAGCAGCAGCCTCCAAGGGGAGTTCTTC
TRBJ2-7 | TRBV27 | TRBD1 | once | CASSLYGPTGDEQYF | TGTGCCAGCAGTTTATATGGGCCCACAGGGGACGAGCAGTACTTC
TRBJ2-3 | TRBV11-2 | TRBD2 | . | CASSPRGGSSTDTQYF | TGTGCCAGCAGCCCAAGGGGCGGGAGTAGCACAGATACGCAGTATTTT
TRBJ2-7 | TRBV7-8 | . | . | CASSLIAGNYEQYF | TGTGCCAGCAGCTTGATTGCAGGGAACTACGAGCAGTACTTC
TRBJ2-6 | TRBV23-1 | TRBD2 | . | CASSQPGGGAGANVLTF | TGCGCCAGCAGTCAACCCGGGGGGGGCGCTGGGGCCAACGTCCTGACTTTC
TRBJ1-5 | TRBV28 | . | . | CASSLNQPQHF | TGTGCCAGCAGCTTGAATCAGCCCCAGCATTTT
TRBJ1-3 | TRBV9 | . | . | CASSVTGAGNTIYF | TGTGCCAGCAGCGTAACCGGAGCTGGAAACACCATATATTTT
TRBJ2-3 | TRBV3-1/TRBV3-2 | TRBD2 | . | CASSQTSGSGTDTQYF | TGTGCCAGCAGCCAGACTAGCGGTTCTGGCACAGATACGCAGTATTTT